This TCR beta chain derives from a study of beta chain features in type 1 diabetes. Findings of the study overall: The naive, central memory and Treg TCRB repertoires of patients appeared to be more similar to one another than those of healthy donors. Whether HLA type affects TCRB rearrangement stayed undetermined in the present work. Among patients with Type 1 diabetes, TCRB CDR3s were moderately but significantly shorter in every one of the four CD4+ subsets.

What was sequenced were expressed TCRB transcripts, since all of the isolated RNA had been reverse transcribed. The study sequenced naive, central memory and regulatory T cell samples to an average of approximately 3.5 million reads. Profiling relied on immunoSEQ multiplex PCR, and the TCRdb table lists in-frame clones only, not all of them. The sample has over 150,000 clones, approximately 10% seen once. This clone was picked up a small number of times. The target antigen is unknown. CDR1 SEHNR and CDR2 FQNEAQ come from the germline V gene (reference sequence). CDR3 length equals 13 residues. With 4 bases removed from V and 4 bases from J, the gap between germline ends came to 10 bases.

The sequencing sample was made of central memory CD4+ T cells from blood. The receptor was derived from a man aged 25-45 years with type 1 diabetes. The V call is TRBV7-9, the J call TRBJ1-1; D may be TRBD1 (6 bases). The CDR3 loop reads CASSSQQGTEAFF. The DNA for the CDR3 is TGTGCCAGCAGCTCCCAACAGGGCACTGAAGCTTTCTTT.